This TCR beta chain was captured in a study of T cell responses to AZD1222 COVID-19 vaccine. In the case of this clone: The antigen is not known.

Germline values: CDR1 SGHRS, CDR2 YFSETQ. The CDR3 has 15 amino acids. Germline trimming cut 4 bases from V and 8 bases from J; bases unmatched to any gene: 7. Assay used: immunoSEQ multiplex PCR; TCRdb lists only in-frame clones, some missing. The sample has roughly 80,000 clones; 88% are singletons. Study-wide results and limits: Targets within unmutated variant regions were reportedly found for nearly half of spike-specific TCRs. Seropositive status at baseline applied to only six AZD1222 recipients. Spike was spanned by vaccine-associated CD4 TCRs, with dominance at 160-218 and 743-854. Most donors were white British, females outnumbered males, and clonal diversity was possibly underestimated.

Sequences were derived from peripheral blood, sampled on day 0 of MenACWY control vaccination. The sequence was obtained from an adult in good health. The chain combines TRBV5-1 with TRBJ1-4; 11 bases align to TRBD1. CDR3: CASSPMGTGGEKLFF. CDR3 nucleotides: TGCGCCAGCAGCCCGATGGGGACAGGGGGAGAAAAACTGTTTTTT.